A selection of T cell receptor beta chains follows, all from one sample in a study of post-analysis software for immune sequencing data. TCRdb independently ran MiXCR on the PCR reads; one entry per CDR3 protein. The sample contains roughly 730,000 distinct CDR3 sequences, approximately 30% of which appear only once. Sequencing input: blood. These receptors were taken from a girl aged 5-17 years with multiple sclerosis. The CDR3 runs from the conserved cysteine through the conserved F or W. D genes are given only for firm matches. Clone size is stated in some rows and not others, as once, few, many or a class when expanded.

CDR3 DNA: TGTGCCATCGGCTCAAGTTCCCAAGAGACCCAGTACTTC; CDR3 protein: CAIGSSSQETQYF; V gene: TRBV10-3; J gene: TRBJ2-5; D gene: .; clone size: .
CDR3 DNA: TGTGCCAGCAGCCAAGATCTAGCAGACTACAATGAGCAGTTCTTC; CDR3 protein: CASSQDLADYNEQFF; V gene: TRBV3-1; J gene: TRBJ2-1; D gene: .; clone size: .
CDR3 DNA: TGTGCCAGCAGCCAAGGGCAGGGGTCAACTGGAAACACCATATATTTT; CDR3 protein: CASSQGQGSTGNTIYF; V gene: TRBV4-2; J gene: TRBJ1-3; D gene: .; clone size: .
CDR3 DNA: TGCAGCGCCCCGTTTGATAAGTTGACCCAGTACTTC; CDR3 protein: CSAPFDKLTQYF; V gene: TRBV29-1; J gene: TRBJ2-5; D gene: .; clone size: many
CDR3 DNA: TGTGCCAGCAGCTTATCTTCGTGGCCTTTCTTT; CDR3 protein: CASSLSSWPFF; V gene: TRBV7-9; J gene: TRBJ1-1; D gene: .; clone size: .
CDR3 DNA: TGTGCCAGCAGTCCTAGACGAGCGGCGCTCCAAGAGACCCAGTACTTC; CDR3 protein: CASSPRRAALQETQYF; V gene: TRBV7-2; J gene: TRBJ2-5; D gene: .; clone size: .
CDR3 DNA: TGTGCCAGCAGGCTGGGACAGGGTAATTCACCCCTCCACTTT; CDR3 protein: CASRLGQGNSPLHF; V gene: TRBV12-3/TRBV12-4; J gene: TRBJ1-6; D gene: TRBD1; clone size: few
CDR3 DNA: TGCAGTGCTACTTCGGGACAGGGAATCAATGAGCAGTTCTTC; CDR3 protein: CSATSGQGINEQFF; V gene: TRBV20-1; J gene: TRBJ2-1; D gene: TRBD1; clone size: .
CDR3 DNA: TGCAGTGCTAGAACTGGGGCGACCCAGTACTTC; CDR3 protein: CSARTGATQYF; V gene: TRBV20-1; J gene: TRBJ2-5; D gene: .; clone size: few
CDR3 DNA: TGTGCTAGCAGCACCGGGACAGGGACCCCGGAGACCCAGTACTTC; CDR3 protein: CASSTGTGTPETQYF; V gene: TRBV7-7; J gene: TRBJ2-5; D gene: TRBD1; clone size: .
CDR3 DNA: TGTGCCAGCAAAAGGGAGTCTTATAATGAGCAGTTCTTC; CDR3 protein: CASKRESYNEQFF; V gene: TRBV6-5; J gene: TRBJ2-1; D gene: .; clone size: few
CDR3 DNA: TGCAGTGCTAGAGGAAGGTACAGCTCCTACAATGAGCAGTTCTTC; CDR3 protein: CSARGRYSSYNEQFF; V gene: TRBV20-1; J gene: TRBJ2-1; D gene: .; clone size: few
CDR3 DNA: TGTGCCATCTCCGCCGGACTAGTGGGGACCATGCATGAGCAGTTCTTC; CDR3 protein: CAISAGLVGTMHEQFF; V gene: TRBV10-3; J gene: TRBJ2-1; D gene: TRBD2; clone size: .
CDR3 DNA: TGTGCCAGCTCACTTGGGTCAGACAATGAGCAGTTCTTC; CDR3 protein: CASSLGSDNEQFF; V gene: TRBV18; J gene: TRBJ2-1; D gene: .; clone size: .
CDR3 DNA: TGTGCCACCCAGTCCGGGCGGATGAACACTGAAGCTTTCTTT; CDR3 protein: CATQSGRMNTEAFF; V gene: TRBV24-1; J gene: TRBJ1-1; D gene: .; clone size: .
CDR3 DNA: TGTGCCAGCAGTCTCATCCGAACCGGGGAGCTGTTTTTT; CDR3 protein: CASSLIRTGELFF; V gene: TRBV12-3/TRBV12-4; J gene: TRBJ2-2; D gene: .; clone size: .
CDR3 DNA: TGCAGTGCTCCCCAGACTAGCGGGGGGACGAATGAGCAGTTCTTC; CDR3 protein: CSAPQTSGGTNEQFF; V gene: TRBV20-1; J gene: TRBJ2-1; D gene: TRBD2; clone size: few
CDR3 DNA: TGCACCGGCAGCCAGGGACAGGGCCCTTATGGCTACACCTTC; CDR3 protein: CTGSQGQGPYGYTF; V gene: TRBV4-1; J gene: TRBJ1-2; D gene: TRBD1; clone size: .
CDR3 DNA: TGCGCTAACATGGCATGGGGTGGGGCCTACGAGCAGTACTTC; CDR3 protein: CANMAWGGAYEQYF; V gene: TRBV20-1; J gene: TRBJ2-7; D gene: .; clone size: few
CDR3 DNA: TGTGCCAGCAGTTACCCTTTAACCGCTGGGCCCCATGGCTACACCTTC; CDR3 protein: CASSYPLTAGPHGYTF; V gene: TRBV6-5; J gene: TRBJ1-2; D gene: .; clone size: .
CDR3 DNA: TGTGCCAGCAGCTTAAAGAAGCCTGGGGCCAACGTCCGGACTTTC; CDR3 protein: CASSLKKPGANVRTF; V gene: TRBV7-2; J gene: TRBJ2-6; D gene: .; clone size: .
CDR3 DNA: TGTGCCAGCAGCTCCTTACTCGGACAGGCTGGTGAGCAGTTCTTC; CDR3 protein: CASSSLLGQAGEQFF; V gene: TRBV7-9; J gene: TRBJ2-1; D gene: TRBD1; clone size: few
CDR3 DNA: TGTGCCAGCAGTGAACCCATTAACTATGGCTACACCTTC; CDR3 protein: CASSEPINYGYTF; V gene: TRBV25-1; J gene: TRBJ1-2; D gene: .; clone size: few
CDR3 DNA: TGCGCCAGCAGCCAAGACTCGCCGGCAGATACGCAGTATTTT; CDR3 protein: CASSQDSPADTQYF; V gene: TRBV5-1; J gene: TRBJ2-3; D gene: .; clone size: few
CDR3 DNA: TGTGCCAGCAGTTATTCGTTGGCAGGGCAAAACATTCAGTACTTC; CDR3 protein: CASSYSLAGQNIQYF; V gene: TRBV6-6; J gene: TRBJ2-4; D gene: .; clone size: .
CDR3 DNA: TGTGCCAGCAGGGACTACCGCTACGAGCAGTACTTC; CDR3 protein: CASRDYRYEQYF; V gene: TRBV6-2/TRBV6-3; J gene: TRBJ2-7; D gene: .; clone size: .
CDR3 DNA: TGTGCCAGCCGGCCTTCCTATGGAGGGACCCAGTACTTC; CDR3 protein: CASRPSYGGTQYF; V gene: TRBV27; J gene: TRBJ2-5; D gene: .; clone size: .
CDR3 DNA: TGTGCCAGCAGCCTCCGGACTGGTGCTAGCACAGATACGCAGTATTTT; CDR3 protein: CASSLRTGASTDTQYF; V gene: TRBV3-1; J gene: TRBJ2-3; D gene: .; clone size: few
CDR3 DNA: TGTGCCAGCCGACCCTCTGGGGGGTTAAGCACAGATACGCAGTATTTT; CDR3 protein: CASRPSGGLSTDTQYF; V gene: TRBV28; J gene: TRBJ2-3; D gene: .; clone size: few
CDR3 DNA: TGTGCCAGCTCACCTGGACAGGCCGCCTACGAGCAGTACTTC; CDR3 protein: CASSPGQAAYEQYF; V gene: TRBV18; J gene: TRBJ2-7; D gene: TRBD1; clone size: few
CDR3 DNA: TGTGCCAGCAGTTTCGGTCTTAGACAGTTCCAAGAGACCCAGTACTTC; CDR3 protein: CASSFGLRQFQETQYF; V gene: TRBV12-3/TRBV12-4; J gene: TRBJ2-5; D gene: .; clone size: few
CDR3 DNA: TGCAGTGCCAGTCGGGCGGGAGGGCCTAGAAATGAGGAGCAGTATTTT; CDR3 protein: CSASRAGGPRNEEQYF; V gene: TRBV20-1; J gene: TRBJ2-3; D gene: TRBD2; clone size: few
CDR3 DNA: TGTGCCAGCAGTTCACCAACCGGGAGCTATGGCTACACCTTC; CDR3 protein: CASSSPTGSYGYTF; V gene: TRBV6-5; J gene: TRBJ1-2; D gene: .; clone size: few
CDR3 DNA: TGCAGCGTTGAAGGGTCCAGAGCAGCGGGCGAGCAGTACTTC; CDR3 protein: CSVEGSRAAGEQYF; V gene: TRBV29-1; J gene: TRBJ2-7; D gene: .; clone size: many
CDR3 DNA: TGCGCCAGCCGACTATCCAATACGCAGTATTTT; CDR3 protein: CASRLSNTQYF; V gene: TRBV5-1; J gene: TRBJ2-3; D gene: .; clone size: many
CDR3 DNA: TGTGCCAGCAGTTCGGGGGTCGGCGCCTACGAGCAGTACTTC; CDR3 protein: CASSSGVGAYEQYF; V gene: TRBV7-8; J gene: TRBJ2-7; D gene: .; clone size: .
CDR3 DNA: TGTGCCAGCAGCTTAACCGTGCGGGCAATGCTGTTTTTT; CDR3 protein: CASSLTVRAMLFF; V gene: TRBV7-2; J gene: TRBJ1-4; D gene: .; clone size: few
CDR3 DNA: TGTACCATCAGGCAGGGGGTCGACGGTCAGCCCCAGCATTTT; CDR3 protein: CTIRQGVDGQPQHF; V gene: TRBV10-3; J gene: TRBJ1-5; D gene: TRBD1; clone size: .
CDR3 DNA: TGCAGCGCCGGGACAGAGTATAATTCACCCCTCCACTTT; CDR3 protein: CSAGTEYNSPLHF; V gene: TRBV29-1; J gene: TRBJ1-6; D gene: TRBD1; clone size: .
CDR3 DNA: TGTGCCAGCAGTTTTGGGGGAAATGAAAAACTGTTTTTT; CDR3 protein: CASSFGGNEKLFF; V gene: TRBV12-3/TRBV12-4; J gene: TRBJ1-4; D gene: .; clone size: .
CDR3 DNA: TGCGTCAGCAGCTCGGACCGGCCTAGCACCTCCTACAATGAGCAGTTCTTC; CDR3 protein: CVSSSDRPSTSYNEQFF; V gene: TRBV5-1; J gene: TRBJ2-1; D gene: .; clone size: .
CDR3 DNA: TGTGCCAGCGCTTACCTTGTAACGGGAGGGAGCACAGATACGCAGTATTTT; CDR3 protein: CASAYLVTGGSTDTQYF; V gene: TRBV27; J gene: TRBJ2-3; D gene: TRBD2; clone size: few
CDR3 DNA: TGTGCCAGCGGACTAGCGGGAAGCACAGATACGCAGTATTTT; CDR3 protein: CASGLAGSTDTQYF; V gene: TRBV9; J gene: TRBJ2-3; D gene: TRBD2; clone size: .
CDR3 DNA: TGTGCCAGCAGTGCCCTGGGGAATGAGCAGTTCTTC; CDR3 protein: CASSALGNEQFF; V gene: TRBV6-1; J gene: TRBJ2-1; D gene: .; clone size: many
CDR3 DNA: TGTGCCAGCAGACACCGGGACAGCCTAACGGGTGAAGCTTTCTTT; CDR3 protein: CASRHRDSLTGEAFF; V gene: TRBV6-6; J gene: TRBJ1-1; D gene: TRBD1; clone size: .
CDR3 DNA: TGTGCCAGCAGCCAGGGCGGCGGGGGTGACGCTTTCTTT; CDR3 protein: CASSQGGGGDAFF; V gene: TRBV28; J gene: TRBJ1-1; D gene: .; clone size: .
CDR3 DNA: TGCAGTGCCCCATCGGTTCCAGGGAGCTCCTACGAGCAGTACTTC; CDR3 protein: CSAPSVPGSSYEQYF; V gene: TRBV20-1; J gene: TRBJ2-7; D gene: .; clone size: few
CDR3 DNA: TGTGCCACCAGTAATTGGACAGGCGGATCGGCCGGGGAGCTGTTTTTT; CDR3 protein: CATSNWTGGSAGELFF; V gene: TRBV24-1; J gene: TRBJ2-2; D gene: TRBD1; clone size: .
CDR3 DNA: TGTGCCAGCAGCTTAGCCGCGGCGGATTATGGCTACACCTTC; CDR3 protein: CASSLAAADYGYTF; V gene: TRBV7-2; J gene: TRBJ1-2; D gene: .; clone size: few
CDR3 DNA: TGCAGCCCTCGATGTATCGGACAGGGGGGCGCGGAGACCCAGTACTTC; CDR3 protein: CSPRCIGQGGAETQYF; V gene: TRBV29-1; J gene: TRBJ2-5; D gene: TRBD1; clone size: few
CDR3 DNA: TGTGCCAGCAGCTCAACGATTCTACCCCTCCACTTT; CDR3 protein: CASSSTILPLHF; V gene: TRBV7-2; J gene: TRBJ1-6; D gene: .; clone size: .
CDR3 DNA: TGTGCCAGCAGTCGACAATCTTTCTATGGCTACACCTTC; CDR3 protein: CASSRQSFYGYTF; V gene: TRBV7-9; J gene: TRBJ1-2; D gene: .; clone size: once
CDR3 DNA: TGCAGTGTTTCTAGCGGGAGGGAAACAGATACGCAGTATTTT; CDR3 protein: CSVSSGRETDTQYF; V gene: TRBV20-1; J gene: TRBJ2-3; D gene: TRBD2; clone size: .
CDR3 DNA: TGTGCCATCAGTGATGGGGGGCCGAGCACAGATACGCAGTATTTT; CDR3 protein: CAISDGGPSTDTQYF; V gene: TRBV10-3; J gene: TRBJ2-3; D gene: .; clone size: .
CDR3 DNA: TGTGCCGGCCGAGGATACCAAGAGACCCAGTACTTC; CDR3 protein: CAGRGYQETQYF; V gene: TRBV2; J gene: TRBJ2-5; D gene: .; clone size: few
CDR3 DNA: TGTGCCAGCAGCCCGAGACAGGGGAGGACTGAGCAGTACTTC; CDR3 protein: CASSPRQGRTEQYF; V gene: TRBV11-2; J gene: TRBJ2-7; D gene: TRBD1; clone size: .
CDR3 DNA: TGTGCCAGCAGGCTAGCGGGGGGGCCAGGGGATACGCAGTATTTT; CDR3 protein: CASRLAGGPGDTQYF; V gene: TRBV7-8; J gene: TRBJ2-3; D gene: TRBD2; clone size: .
CDR3 DNA: TGCAGCACCCGGACAGTAGATTCGTACGAGCAGTACTTC; CDR3 protein: CSTRTVDSYEQYF; V gene: TRBV29-1; J gene: TRBJ2-7; D gene: .; clone size: .
CDR3 DNA: TGTGCCAGCAGCCACAGGGGGGCCGGGAATCAGCCCCAGCATTTT; CDR3 protein: CASSHRGAGNQPQHF; V gene: TRBV3-1; J gene: TRBJ1-5; D gene: TRBD1; clone size: few